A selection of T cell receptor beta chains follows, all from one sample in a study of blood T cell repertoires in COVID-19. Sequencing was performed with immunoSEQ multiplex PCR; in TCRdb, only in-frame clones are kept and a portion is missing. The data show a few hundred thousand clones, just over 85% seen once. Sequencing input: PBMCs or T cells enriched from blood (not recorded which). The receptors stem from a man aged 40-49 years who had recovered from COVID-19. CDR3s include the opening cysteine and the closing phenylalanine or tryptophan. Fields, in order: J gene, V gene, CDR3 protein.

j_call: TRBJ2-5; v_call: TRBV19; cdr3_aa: CASRSSGFQETQYF
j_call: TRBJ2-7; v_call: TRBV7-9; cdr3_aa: CASSFGTRIYEQYF
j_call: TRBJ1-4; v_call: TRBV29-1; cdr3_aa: CSVGQGGRSEKLFF
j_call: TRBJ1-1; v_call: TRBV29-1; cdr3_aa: CSVPGLGQQNTEAFF
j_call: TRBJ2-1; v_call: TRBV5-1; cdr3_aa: CASSTDGTVSYNEQFF
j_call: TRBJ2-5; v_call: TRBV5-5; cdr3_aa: CASRPPTGQETQYF
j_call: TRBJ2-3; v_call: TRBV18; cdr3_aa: CASSPDRGGTDTQYF
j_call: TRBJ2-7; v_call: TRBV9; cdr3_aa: CASSGGTSGTHEQYF
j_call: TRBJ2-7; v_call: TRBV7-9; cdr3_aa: CASSLARRGGEPYEQYF
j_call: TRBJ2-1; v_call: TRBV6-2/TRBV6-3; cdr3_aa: CASSYDGANEQFF
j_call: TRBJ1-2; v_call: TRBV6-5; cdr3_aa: CASGRGSIGYTF
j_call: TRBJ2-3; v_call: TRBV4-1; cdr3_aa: CASSRTISTDTQYF
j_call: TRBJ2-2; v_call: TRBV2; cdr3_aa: CASRRDSTGELFF
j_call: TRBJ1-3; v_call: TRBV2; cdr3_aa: CASRDRAGNTIYF
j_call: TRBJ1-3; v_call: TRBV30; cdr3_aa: CAWSIGVAYSGNTIYF
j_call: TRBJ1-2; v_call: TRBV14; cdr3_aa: CASSQVPGRYGYTF
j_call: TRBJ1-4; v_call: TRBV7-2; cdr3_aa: CASSLYTGTNEKLFF
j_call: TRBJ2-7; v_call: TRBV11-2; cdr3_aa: CASSSGLASYEQYF
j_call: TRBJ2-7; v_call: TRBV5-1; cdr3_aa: CASSPGTSSYEQYF
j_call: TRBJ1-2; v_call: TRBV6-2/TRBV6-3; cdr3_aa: CASRYDEVRGQVYGYTF
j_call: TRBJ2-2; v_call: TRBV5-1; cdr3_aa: CASSVSWAGSNTGELFF
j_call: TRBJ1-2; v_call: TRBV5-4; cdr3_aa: CASSPRDRGYGYTF
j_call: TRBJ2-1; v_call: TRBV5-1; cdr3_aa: CASSSGLAGGVGNEQFF
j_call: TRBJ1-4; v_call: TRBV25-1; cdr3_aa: CASSETKGVFNEKLFF
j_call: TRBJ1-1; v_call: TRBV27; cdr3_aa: CASSWDKSKTEAFF
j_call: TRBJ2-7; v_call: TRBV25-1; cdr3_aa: CASSDGQAHEQYF
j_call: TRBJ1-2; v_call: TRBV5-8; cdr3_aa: CASSSGDRAYGYTF
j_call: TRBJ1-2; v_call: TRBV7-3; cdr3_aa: CASSLTSGNGYTF
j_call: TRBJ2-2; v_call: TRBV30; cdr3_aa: CAWRTSGRAWGELFF
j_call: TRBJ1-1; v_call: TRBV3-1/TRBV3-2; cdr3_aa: CASSHRGLNTEAFF
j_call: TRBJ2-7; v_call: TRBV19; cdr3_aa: CASKGTGSYEQYF
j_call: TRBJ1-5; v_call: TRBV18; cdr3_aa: CASSPVPGQGPYSNQPQHF
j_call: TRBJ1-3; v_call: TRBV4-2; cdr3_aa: CASSQGRGSGNTIYF
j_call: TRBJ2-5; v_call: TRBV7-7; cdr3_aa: CASSLGLAVQETQYF
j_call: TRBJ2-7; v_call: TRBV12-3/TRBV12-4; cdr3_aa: CATSSGRGYEQYF